These 21 T cell receptor beta chains came from one sample sequenced in a study of T cell responses to AZD1222 COVID-19 vaccine. The data were produced by immunoSEQ multiplex PCR, yet TCRdb's version contains in-frame clones alone and is incomplete. The sample consists of 100,000 to 120,000 clones, approximately 90% of them appearing once. Specimen: peripheral blood, collected 28 days after the second AZD1222 dose. The receptors derive from an adult who received the AZD1222 COVID-19 vaccine.

The gene calls are TRBV18 and TRBJ1-1; D unresolved. V lost 4 bases and J 2 bases, leaving 5 bases between the germline ends. The CDR3 runs to 12 residues. Germline V CDR1 and CDR2: KGHSH, LQKENI. CDR3 sequence reads: CASSLINTEAFF. CDR3 nucleotide sequence: TGTGCCAGCTCACTAATTAACACTGAAGCTTTCTTT.

This chain connects TRBV5-1 to TRBJ2-7; D is possibly TRBD2 (6 bases). V was shortened by 4 bases and J by 3 bases, with 17 bases between the two germline ends. Germline V CDR1 and CDR2: SGHRS, YFSETQ. There are 15 residues in the CDR3. In DNA form, the CDR3 reads TGCGCCAGCAGCCGGGACGGGAGCGCCCTCTACGAGCAGTACTTC. Translation: CASSRDGSALYEQYF.

The chain employs TRBV30 and TRBJ2-2, with TRBD1 identical over 7 bases. Germline CDR1 GTSNPN, CDR2 SVGIG (reference sequence). Trimming cost V 4 bases and J 9 bases; bases outside gene matches: 8. The CDR3 spans 13 residues. CDR3 bases: TGTGCCTGGACAGGGGGTAGTTGGAGGGAGCTGTTTTTT. Protein: CAWTGGSWRELFF. Filled out from reference TRBV30 and TRBJ2-2, the complete variable domain reads SQTIHQWPATLVQPVGSPLSLECTVEGTSNPNLYWYRQAAGRGLQLLFYSVGIGQISSEVPQNLSASRPQDRQFILSSKKLLLSDSGFYLCAWTGGSWRELFFGEGSRLTVL.

This clone was observed a few times. This rearrangement joins TRBV7-9 to TRBJ2-7, with D perhaps TRBD1 or TRBD2 (6 bases each). Deletions cut 6 bases from V and 2 bases from J, with 14 bases between. The CDR3 covers 14 residues. The germline V gene encodes CDR1 SEHNR and CDR2 FQNEAQ (reference sequence). The CDR3 reads CASSVGGSTYEQYF. CDR3 bases: TGTGCCAGCAGTGTAGGGGGGAGCACCTACGAGCAGTACTTC.

This rearrangement joins TRBV29-1 to TRBJ1-5; the D is unclear. Per germline, CDR1 SQVTM and CDR2 ANQGSEA. Trimming stripped 4 bases from V and 2 bases from J, with 6 bases between. The CDR3 is made up of 12 amino acids. The CDR3 spells CSVGSGNQPQHF. DNA of the CDR3: TGCAGCGTTGGGTCGGGCAATCAGCCCCAGCATTTT. Complete variable domain (other parts from reference TRBV29-1 and TRBJ1-5): SAVISQKPSRDICQRGTSLTIQCQVDSQVTMMFWYRQQPGQSLTLIATANQGSEATYESGFVIDKFPISRPNLTFSTLTVSNMSPEDSSIYLCSVGSGNQPQHFGDGTRLSIL.

V and J are TRBV11-2 and TRBJ1-1; 8 bases line up with TRBD1. The germline V gene encodes CDR1 SGHAT and CDR2 FQNNGV. V lost 3 bases to trimming and J lost 6 bases; unmatched junction nucleotides: 12. The CDR3 is made up of 16 amino acids. The CDR3 loop reads CASSFTQGAGSPEAFF. DNA for the CDR3: TGTGCCAGCAGCTTTACGCAGGGGGCGGGGAGCCCTGAAGCTTTCTTT.

This chain links TRBV3-1 (or the pseudogene TRBV3-2) with TRBJ1-6, with 9 bases lining up with TRBD1. Germline V gives CDR1 LGHDT, CDR2 YNNKEL (reference sequence). There are 16 residues in the CDR3. V lost 10 bases, J lost 4 bases, and 11 bases stayed unmatched. The CDR3: CATQRQGGSYNSPLHF. Here the CDR3 DNA reads TGTGCCACCCAAAGACAGGGGGGATCTTATAATTCACCCCTCCACTTT.

As regards this clone: In the same sample, other DNA sequences code for this CDR3. The V call is TRBV18, the J call TRBJ1-4, with TRBD1 as a possible D gene (5 bases). The V and J ends lost 1 base and 6 bases respectively, with 12 bases between them. CDR3 size: 15 residues. Germline V gene data show CDR1 as KGHSH and CDR2 as LQKENI. As DNA, the CDR3 is TGTGCCAGCTCACCACGTACAGGTGGGGATGAAAAACTGTTTTTT. This sequence encodes CASSPRTGGDEKLFF.

V gene TRBV12-3 or TRBV12-4 combines with J gene TRBJ2-5; D not certain. V lost 0 bases to trimming and J lost 4 bases, with 6 bases between them. The CDR3 contains 13 residues. The CDR3 protein is CASSLATGETQYF. CDR3 sequence (DNA): TGTGCCAGCAGTTTAGCGACCGGAGAGACCCAGTACTTC.

The chain joins TRBV2 to TRBJ1-2; no clear D. Germline V gene sequence: CDR1 SNHLY, CDR2 FYNNEI. This CDR3 comprises 13 residues. The germline V and J ends were trimmed by 3 bases and 0 bases, with 5 bases remaining between them. This CDR3 reads CASSDVPNYGYTF. The CDR3 DNA reads as TGTGCCAGCAGTGACGTCCCTAACTATGGCTACACCTTC.

Details on this clone: Other nucleotide sequences from this sample produce the same CDR3. V is TRBV19 and J is TRBJ1-1; D might be TRBD1 (6 bases). The germline V and J ends were trimmed by 2 bases and 4 bases, with 11 bases remaining between them. CDR1 is LNHDA, CDR2 SQIVND, per germline (reference sequence). The CDR3 loop spans 14 amino acids. The CDR3 loop is CASSIRGRGTEAFF. CDR3 in DNA: TGTGCCAGTAGTATACGGGGGCGAGGCACTGAAGCTTTCTTT. Full variable domain (rest looked up from reference TRBV19 and TRBJ1-1): DGGITQSPKYLFRKEGQNVTLSCEQNLNHDAMYWYRQDPGQGLRLIYYSQIVNDFQKGDIAEGYSVSREKKESFPLTVTSAQKNPTAFYLCASSIRGRGTEAFFGQGTRLTVV.

The chain links TRBV27 to TRBJ2-1, with D perhaps TRBD1 or TRBD2 (5 bases each). This CDR3 has 14 amino acids. The germline gives CDR1 MNHEY, CDR2 SMNVEV (reference sequence). V was cut by 4 bases and J by 3 bases, with 10 bases left in between. CDR3 in amino acids: CASSWDRLYNEQFF. In nucleotides, the CDR3 is TGTGCCAGCAGTTGGGACCGCCTCTACAATGAGCAGTTCTTC.

V and J are TRBV2 and TRBJ1-6; D possibly corresponds to TRBD1 (5 bases). CDR1 and CDR2 from the germline V gene are SNHLY and FYNNEI. Deletions cut 0 bases from V and 0 bases from J, with 18 bases between. The CDR3 totals 20 residues. CDR3 in DNA: TGTGCCAGCAGTGAAGCTCCCTGGGGACGCCTGAGCTCCTATAATTCACCCCTCCACTTT. It translates to CASSEAPWGRLSSYNSPLHF.

This chain connects TRBV5-8 to TRBJ2-4; 11 bases align to TRBD1. Germline CDR1 reads SGHTS; CDR2 reads YDEGEE. The CDR3 consists of 17 residues. J gave up 9 bases and V 4 bases, and 15 bases lay outside the gene matches. The CDR3 DNA reads TGTGCCAGCAGCCCCGGGACAGGGGGAGAATTCCGGAGCATTCAGTACTTC. This encodes CASSPGTGGEFRSIQYF. The full variable domain, rest sourced from reference TRBV5-8 and TRBJ2-4, is EAGVTQSPTHLIKTRGQQATLRCSPISGHTSVYWYQQALGLGLQFLLWYDEGEERNRGNFPPRFSGRQFPNYSSELNVNALELEDSALYLCASSPGTGGEFRSIQYFGAGTRLSVL.

The V call is TRBV12-5, the J call TRBJ2-1; D not certain. Germline-derived CDR1 and CDR2 are LGHNT and FRNRAP. The CDR3 runs 12 residues. The V end lost 4 bases, the J end lost 4 bases, and 5 bases lay between the germline ends. The CDR3 sequence: CASGYDYNEQFF. The CDR3 DNA sequence: TGTGCTAGTGGTTACGATTACAATGAGCAGTTCTTC.

The chain is built from TRBV2 and TRBJ1-4; D call uncertain. The CDR3 covers 15 residues. Trimming shortened V by 4 bases and J by 7 bases, and 16 bases separated the two germline ends. CDR1 SNHLY and CDR2 FYNNEI come from the germline V gene. CDR3 region: CASSGVGGHGEKLFF. CDR3 nucleotide sequence: TGTGCCAGCAGTGGAGTCGGTGGGCACGGTGAAAAACTGTTTTTT.

The chain links TRBV3-1 (or the pseudogene TRBV3-2) to TRBJ2-7; 11 nucleotides agree with TRBD2. CDR1 LGHDT and CDR2 YNNKEL come from the germline V gene (reference sequence). This CDR3 comprises 16 residues. J gave up 5 bases and V 3 bases, and 9 bases lay outside the gene matches. CDR3 amino acids: CASSQNERLAGNEQYF. DNA of the CDR3: TGTGCCAGCAGCCAGAATGAGCGACTAGCGGGAAACGAGCAGTACTTC.

This chain links TRBV11-3 with TRBJ1-1; D unresolved. The germline gives CDR1 SGHNT, CDR2 YENEEA. Deletions cut 6 bases from V and 0 bases from J, with 11 bases between. The CDR3 totals 14 residues. CDR3 residues: CASRGNYMNTEAFF. The DNA of the CDR3 is TGTGCCAGCAGGGGGAACTATATGAACACTGAAGCTTTCTTT.

The genes are TRBV3-1 (or the pseudogene TRBV3-2) and TRBJ2-7, with 7 positions matching TRBD2. The CDR3 covers 13 residues. Germline CDR1 is LGHDT and CDR2 is YNNKEL (reference sequence). V shed 1 base, J shed 3 bases, and the junction held 0 bases outside the gene matches. The CDR3 protein is CASSQAGGYEQYF. Written as DNA, the CDR3 is TGTGCCAGCAGCCAAGCGGGGGGCTACGAGCAGTACTTC.

The rearrangement joins TRBV4-1 to TRBJ2-5; 13 positions match TRBD2. V lost 4 bases and J lost 1; bases outside the gene matches: 3. From germline, CDR1 is MGHRA and CDR2 YSYEKL. This CDR3 is 16 amino acids long. The CDR3 nucleotides read TGCGCCAGCAGCCCCCGACTAGCGGGGGGCCAAGAGACCCAGTACTTC. This codes for CASSPRLAGGQETQYF.

The CDR3 here is CASSQGTSGNPDTQYF. The CDR3 DNA follows: TGTGCCAGCAGCCAAGGGACTAGCGGGAACCCAGATACGCAGTATTTT. The chain links TRBV3-1 (or the pseudogene TRBV3-2) to TRBJ2-3; 12 bases agree with TRBD2. The trim removed 1 base at V and 4 bases at J, leaving 3 bases unmatched. The CDR3 loop spans 16 amino acids. CDR1 LGHDT and CDR2 YNNKEL come from the germline V gene (reference sequence).